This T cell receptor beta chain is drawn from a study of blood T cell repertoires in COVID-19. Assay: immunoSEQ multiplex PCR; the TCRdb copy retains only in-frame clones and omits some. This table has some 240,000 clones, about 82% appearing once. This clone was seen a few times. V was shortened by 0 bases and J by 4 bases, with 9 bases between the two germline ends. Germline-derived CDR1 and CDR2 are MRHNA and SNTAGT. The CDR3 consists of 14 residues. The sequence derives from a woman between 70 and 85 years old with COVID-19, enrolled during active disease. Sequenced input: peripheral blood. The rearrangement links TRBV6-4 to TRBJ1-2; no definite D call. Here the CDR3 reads CASSDSGSLYGYTF. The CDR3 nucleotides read TGTGCCAGCAGTGACTCCGGGTCCCTCTATGGCTACACCTTC.